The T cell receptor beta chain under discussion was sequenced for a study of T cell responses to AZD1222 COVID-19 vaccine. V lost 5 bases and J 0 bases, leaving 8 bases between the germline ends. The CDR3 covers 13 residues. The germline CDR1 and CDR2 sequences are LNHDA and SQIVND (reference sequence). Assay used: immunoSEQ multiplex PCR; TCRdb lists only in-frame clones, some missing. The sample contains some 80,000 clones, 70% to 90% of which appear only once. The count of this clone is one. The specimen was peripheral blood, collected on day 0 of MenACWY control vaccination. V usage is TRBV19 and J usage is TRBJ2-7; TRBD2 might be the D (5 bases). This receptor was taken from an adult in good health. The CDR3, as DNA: TGTGCCAGTAGTGCACGGGACTCCTACGAGCAGTACTTC. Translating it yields CASSARDSYEQYF.